Listed below are T cell receptor beta chains from one sample, sequenced in a study of cytomegalovirus exposure and HLA in healthy donors. Some clones are missing from TCRdb's copy, which holds only in-frame ones; the method was immunoSEQ multiplex PCR. The repertoire holds approximately 130,000 clones, with over 6.5% as singletons. The sample consisted of PBMCs. The receptors derive from a woman aged 40 to 50 in good health and CMV-seropositive. The CDR3 runs from the conserved cysteine through the conserved F or W. The D gene is left open where the match is weak. Part of the rows lack a size; the others show once, few, many or a class for expanded clones.

>TRBJ2-1|NA|NA|TRBV2
TGTGCCAGCAGTGAGTCCGTATACAATGAGCAGTTCTTC
CASSESVYNEQFF
>TRBJ1-6|NA|NA|TRBV2
TGTGCCAGCAGTGAACGGTCGAATTCCTATAATTCACCCCTCCACTTT
CASSERSNSYNSPLHF
>TRBJ2-7|NA|few|TRBV5-6
TGTGCCAGCAGCCCCCGGGTTGGGTTCTACGAGCAGTACTTC
CASSPRVGFYEQYF
>TRBJ2-7|TRBD1|once|TRBV4-1
TGCGCCAGCAGCCAAGGTCTAGGAGGGACAGGGTTTTACGAGCAGTACTTC
CASSQGLGGTGFYEQYF
>TRBJ1-1|TRBD1|few|TRBV30
TGTGCCTGGAGGGGGACAGGGAGGAGCACTGAAGCTTTCTTT
CAWRGTGRSTEAFF
>TRBJ2-5|TRBD2|NA|TRBV4-1
TGCGCCAGCAGCCAAGGGCCCCTAGCGGGGAACCAAGGGACCCAGTACTTC
CASSQGPLAGNQGTQYF
>TRBJ2-2|TRBD1|few|TRBV2
TGTGCCAGCAGGACAGGGGTACGGGCCGGGGAGCTGTTTTTT
CASRTGVRAGELFF
>TRBJ2-5|NA|few|TRBV25-1
TGTGCCAGCACCCCCCGGAGGTCGGGGATTGGGGAGACCCAGTACTTC
CASTPRRSGIGETQYF
>TRBJ2-1|NA|few|TRBV10-2
TGCGCCAGCAGGAGTGATTTGGTCAATGAGCAGTTCTTC
CASRSDLVNEQFF
>TRBJ1-1|NA|NA|TRBV10-3
TGTGCCATCAGCGGGCAAGGGGACACTGAAGCTTTCTTT
CAISGQGDTEAFF
>TRBJ1-2|NA|few|TRBV7-9
TGTGCCAGCAGCTCCTTCAGGGAATACTATGGCTACACCTTC
CASSSFREYYGYTF
>TRBJ1-5|TRBD1|NA|TRBV2
TGTGCCAGCAGGGGGGACAGGGGAGGCAATCAGCCCCAGCATTTT
CASRGDRGGNQPQHF
>TRBJ1-1|TRBD1|NA|TRBV2
TGTGCCAGAGGGACAGTTGACACTGAAGCTTTCTTT
CARGTVDTEAFF
>TRBJ2-1|TRBD2|NA|TRBV28
TGTGCCAGCAGTTTAGCTAGCGGGGGGCCTGGGCAGTTCTTC
CASSLASGGPGQFF
>TRBJ1-5|NA|few|TRBV18
TGTGCCAGCTCACCGGGAGGGATAATGGATCAGCCCCAGCATTTT
CASSPGGIMDQPQHF